This T cell receptor beta chain was recovered during a study of human T cells and chemical hapten exposure (dated by TCRdb to about 2021). About the study as a whole: For sensitization, 2% DPC in acetone was applied to an approximately 2 cm by approximately 2 cm area of upper inner arm skin. Patients additionally received weekly therapeutic DPC doses to the scalp throughout the roughly 23-week study period. Patch tests used Finn chambers with 0.01% DPC on the upper back, scored after 6 days by International Contact Dermatitis Research Group standards. The patient cohort, mostly female, included alopecia areata with under or over 50% scalp involvement, alopecia totalis and alopecia universalis. The libraries were sequenced as a pool, and the TCR yield per sample differed mostly because of small variations in library volumes within the pool. This study followed changes in the peripheral blood TCR repertoire in vivo during primary and secondary sensitization of alopecia patients to the hapten diphenylcyclopropenone (DPC). Patient blood was sampled pre-sensitization (week 0) and at 2, 6 and about 24 weeks after DPC sensitization. For TCR sequencing, blood came from 25 to 30 alopecia patients at anywhere from one to four time points (pre-sensitization, 2, 6 and 24 weeks).

The time point tag for this specimen amounts to: patch test 1, 2 weeks after DPC sensitization. The treatment or condition label for this specimen denotes: therapeutic diphenylcyclopropenone sensitization with weekly scalp DPC. At each patch-test visit, blood was drawn before the patch test was applied. To be eligible, patients had to be aged 18 to 70, diagnosed with alopecia and judged suitable for DPC therapy, while pregnant patients were excluded. Total RNA was extracted from unfractionated whole blood that had been collected in Tempus Blood RNA tubes. On this clonotype: Its antigen remains undetermined. Within one base of it there is no much larger clone, and no base qualities were kept.

Overall results and qualifications from the work: Because every patient had alopecia, a presumed autoimmune disease, the patients' immune response might differ from that of healthy individuals. After repeated subsampling, the strength of the expansion versus patch-test correlation and the threshold at which it became significant changed. DPC sensitization did not change how many TCRs were above 1 in 1000 frequency, and no evidence was found of alterations in global repertoire structure. Compared with pre-sensitization or healthy control sets, expanded TCRs formed significantly more large CDR3 similarity clusters, which is consistent with antigen-driven responses. A positive correlation was found between the number of PT1 expanded TCRs and patch test score, with significance reached at thresholds 8, 16 and 32 but not 4.

The CDR3 sequence holds 14 residues, the cysteine and phenylalanine included. Here the CDR3 DNA is all that survives: 42 bases in frame from base 1. For CDR1 and CDR2, the germline V gene (reference sequence) lists MNHEY and SMNVEV. Between the V and J ends, shortened by 6 bases and 7 bases respectively, the junction contains 16 bases. Library generation was performed with RACE. The sequencer was a NextSeq 500. During library preparation, unique molecular identifiers were attached to individual cDNA molecules so that TCRs could be counted in a quantitative, reproducible way. Each blood RNA sample was used to sequence both TCR alpha and TCR beta chains. In the authors' own workflow: The median number of TCRs per sample was around 96,000, ranging from roughly 20,000 to 690,600. The Decombinator software suite was used to annotate the V, J and CDR3 of the TCR reads. To make PS versus PT1 abundance plots, every sample was subsampled to the same number of TCRs (28,000). Expanded TCRs were defined as absent before sensitization and observed at least eight times at the 2-week time point. TCRdb reran the public reads through fastp at Q25 and MiXCR, keeping productive beta chains. Merged by CDR3 protein, the rows form single entries marked with the most common genes and DNA. TCRdb's processing, not the authors' own work, is the source of the V and J calls. The sample profile shows approximately 80,000 distinct CDR3 sequences; 9.5% to 12% of them were found once. The ten largest clones represent about 4% of the sample.

The sequencing here drew on whole blood, taken in connection with sensitization to the hapten diphenylcyclopropenone (DPC). The sequence derives from a woman aged 45-65 years with alopecia areata. Some clones in this sample may be carry-over from other donors' samples. The chain links TRBV27 with TRBJ1-5, with the D gene too uncertain to name. The CDR3 corresponds to CASSPQRGGQPQHF. The nucleotide sequence reads as follows: TGTGCCAGCAGCCCGCAGCGAGGAGGGCAGCCCCAGCATTTT.